The clone carrying this T cell receptor beta chain was seen only a few times. Antigen specificity is unknown. The record originates from a study of response to subunit inactivated influenza vaccine. The study, taken as a whole, reports: Each seasonal influenza vaccination recruits few new T cells, the authors suggested.

TCRdb redid the calling of the RT-PCR reads with MiXCR, one entry per CDR3 protein. The data contain roughly 710,000 distinct CDR3 sequences, 14% of them seen just once; the ten biggest clones take up roughly 7.6%. The TCR was taken from a man over 45 who received an inactivated influenza vaccine. This sample comprised PBMCs from blood, obtained 14 to 15 days before vaccination.

The CDR3, as DNA: TGTGCCAGCAGCCGAGACGGGACCGATTACAATGAGCAGTTCTTC. Its protein product is CASSRDGTDYNEQFF. The genes are TRBV7-2 and TRBJ2-1; D might be TRBD1 or TRBD2, each matching 5 bases. V shed 5 bases and J shed 4 bases, with 15 bases lying between them. This CDR3 is built from 15 residues. Germline assignment: CDR1 SGHTA and CDR2 FQGNSA.